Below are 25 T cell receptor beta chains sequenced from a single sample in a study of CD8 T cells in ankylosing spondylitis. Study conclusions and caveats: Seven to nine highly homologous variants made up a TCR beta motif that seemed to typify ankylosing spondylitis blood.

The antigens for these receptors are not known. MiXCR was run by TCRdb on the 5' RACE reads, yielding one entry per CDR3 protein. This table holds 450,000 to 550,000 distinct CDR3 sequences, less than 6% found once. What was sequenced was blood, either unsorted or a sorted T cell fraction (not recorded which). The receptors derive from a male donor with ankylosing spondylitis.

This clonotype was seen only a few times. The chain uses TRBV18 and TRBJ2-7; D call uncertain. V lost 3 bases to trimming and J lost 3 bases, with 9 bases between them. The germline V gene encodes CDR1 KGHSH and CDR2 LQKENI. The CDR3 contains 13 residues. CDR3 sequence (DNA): TGTGCCAGCTCACCCGGTGTAATCTACGAGCAGTACTTC. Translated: CASSPGVIYEQYF. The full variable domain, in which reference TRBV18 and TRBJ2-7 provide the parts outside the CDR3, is NAGVMQNPRHLVRRRGQEARLRCSPMKGHSHVYWYRQLPEEGLKFMVYLQKENIIDESGMPKERFSAEFPKEGPSILRIQQVVRGDSAAYFCASSPGVIYEQYFGPGTRLTVT.

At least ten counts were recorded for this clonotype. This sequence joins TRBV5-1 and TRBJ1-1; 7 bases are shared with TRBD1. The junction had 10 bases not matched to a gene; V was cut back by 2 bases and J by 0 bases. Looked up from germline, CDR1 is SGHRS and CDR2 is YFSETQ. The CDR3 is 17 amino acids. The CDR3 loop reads CASSLRGGDEMNTEAFF. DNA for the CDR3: TGCGCCAGCAGCTTACGAGGGGGCGATGAAATGAACACTGAAGCTTTCTTT.

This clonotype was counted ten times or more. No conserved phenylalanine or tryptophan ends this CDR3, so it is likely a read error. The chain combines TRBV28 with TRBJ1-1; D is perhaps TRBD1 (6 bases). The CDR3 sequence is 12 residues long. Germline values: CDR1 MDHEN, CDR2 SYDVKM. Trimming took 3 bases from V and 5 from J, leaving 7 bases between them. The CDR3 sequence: CASSLQGTEAFL. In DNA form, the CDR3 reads TGTGCCAGCAGTTTGCAGGGGACTGAAGCTTTCCTT.

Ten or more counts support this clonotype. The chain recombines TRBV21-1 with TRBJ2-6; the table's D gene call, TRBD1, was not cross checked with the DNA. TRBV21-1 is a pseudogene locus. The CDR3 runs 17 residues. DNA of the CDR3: TGTGCCACCTTACTTCGGGACAGCTTCTCTGGGGCCAACGTCCTGACTTTC. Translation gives CATLLRDSFSGANVLTF.

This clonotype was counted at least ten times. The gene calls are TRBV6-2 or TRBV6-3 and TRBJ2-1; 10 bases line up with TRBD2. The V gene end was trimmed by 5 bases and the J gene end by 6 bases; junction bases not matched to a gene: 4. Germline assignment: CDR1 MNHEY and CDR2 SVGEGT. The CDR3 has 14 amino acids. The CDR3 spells CASSPLAGSNEQFF. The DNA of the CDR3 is TGTGCCAGCAGTCCACTAGCGGGAAGCAATGAGCAGTTCTTC.

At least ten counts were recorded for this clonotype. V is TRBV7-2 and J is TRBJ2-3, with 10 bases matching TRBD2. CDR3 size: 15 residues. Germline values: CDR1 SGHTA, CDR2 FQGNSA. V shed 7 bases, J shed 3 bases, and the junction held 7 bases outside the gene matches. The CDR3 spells CASTSASGSTDTQYF. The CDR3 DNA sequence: TGTGCCAGCACCTCGGCTAGCGGGAGTACAGATACGCAGTATTTT.

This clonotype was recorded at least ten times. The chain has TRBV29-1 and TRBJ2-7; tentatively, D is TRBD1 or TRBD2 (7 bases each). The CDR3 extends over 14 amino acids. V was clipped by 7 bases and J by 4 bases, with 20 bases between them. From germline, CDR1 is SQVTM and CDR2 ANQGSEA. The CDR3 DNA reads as TGCAGCGCTGGCCCAAGGCAGGGGGGGTACGAGCAGTACTTC. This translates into CSAGPRQGGYEQYF.

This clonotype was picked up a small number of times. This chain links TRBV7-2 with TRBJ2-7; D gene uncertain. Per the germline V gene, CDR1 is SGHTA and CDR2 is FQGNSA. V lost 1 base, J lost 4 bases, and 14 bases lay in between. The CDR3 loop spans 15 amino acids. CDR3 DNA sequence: TGTGCCAGCAGCTTAGTCGGGCCTTTGGCTTACGAGCAGTACTTC. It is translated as CASSLVGPLAYEQYF. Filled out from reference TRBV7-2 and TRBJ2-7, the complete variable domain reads GAGVSQSPSNKVTEKGKDVELRCDPISGHTALYWYRQSLGQGLEFLIYFQGNSAPDKSGLPSDRFSAERTGGSVSTLTIQRTQQEDSAVYLCASSLVGPLAYEQYFGPGTRLTVT.

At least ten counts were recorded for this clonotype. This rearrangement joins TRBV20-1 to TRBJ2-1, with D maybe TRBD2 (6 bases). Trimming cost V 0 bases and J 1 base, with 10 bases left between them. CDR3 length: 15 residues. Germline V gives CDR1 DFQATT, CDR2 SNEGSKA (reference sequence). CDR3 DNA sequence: TGCAGTGCTAGAGATGTGCTAGCGTCCTACAATGAGCAGTTCTTC. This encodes CSARDVLASYNEQFF.

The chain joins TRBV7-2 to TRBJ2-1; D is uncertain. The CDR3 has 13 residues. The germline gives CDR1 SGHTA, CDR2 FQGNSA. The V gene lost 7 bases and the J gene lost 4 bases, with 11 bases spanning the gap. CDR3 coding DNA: TGTGCCAGCACCAAACCCGGGTACAATGAGCAGTTCTTC. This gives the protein CASTKPGYNEQFF.

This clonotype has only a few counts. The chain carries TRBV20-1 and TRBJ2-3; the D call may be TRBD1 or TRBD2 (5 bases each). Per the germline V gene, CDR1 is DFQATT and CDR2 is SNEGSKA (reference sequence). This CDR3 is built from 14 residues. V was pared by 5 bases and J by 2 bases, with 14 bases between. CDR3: CSAPLGPSTDTQYF. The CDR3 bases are TGCAGTGCTCCGTTGGGACCTTCCACAGATACGCAGTATTTT.

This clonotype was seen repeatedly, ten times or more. For the CDR3, the DNA is TGCAGTGCCCGAGGCCCCAATGAGCAGTTCTTC. This sequence encodes CSARGPNEQFF. The chain combines TRBV20-1 with TRBJ2-1; the D is unclear. Trimming took off 6 bases at V and 6 bases at J, with 9 bases between the two ends. Germline values: CDR1 DFQATT, CDR2 SNEGSKA (reference sequence). CDR3 size: 11 residues.

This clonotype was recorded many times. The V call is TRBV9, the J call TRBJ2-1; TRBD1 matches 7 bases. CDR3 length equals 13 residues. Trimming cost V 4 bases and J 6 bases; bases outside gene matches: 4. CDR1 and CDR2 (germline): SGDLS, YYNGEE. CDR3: CASSFGTANEQFF. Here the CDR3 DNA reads TGTGCCAGCAGCTTCGGGACAGCCAATGAGCAGTTCTTC.

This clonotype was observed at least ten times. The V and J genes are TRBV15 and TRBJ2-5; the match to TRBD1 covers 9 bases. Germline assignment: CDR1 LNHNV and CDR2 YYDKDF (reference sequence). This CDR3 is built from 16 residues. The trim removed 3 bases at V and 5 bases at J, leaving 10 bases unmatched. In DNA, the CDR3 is TGTGCCACCAGCAGGTCACGAACAGGGGGCGGGGAGACCCAGTACTTC. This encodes CATSRSRTGGGETQYF.

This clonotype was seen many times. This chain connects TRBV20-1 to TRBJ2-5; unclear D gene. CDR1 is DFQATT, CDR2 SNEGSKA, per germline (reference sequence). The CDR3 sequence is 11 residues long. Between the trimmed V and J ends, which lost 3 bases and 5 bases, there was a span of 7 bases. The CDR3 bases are TGCAGTGCTAGTCTGCGGGAGACCCAGTACTTC. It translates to CSASLRETQYF.

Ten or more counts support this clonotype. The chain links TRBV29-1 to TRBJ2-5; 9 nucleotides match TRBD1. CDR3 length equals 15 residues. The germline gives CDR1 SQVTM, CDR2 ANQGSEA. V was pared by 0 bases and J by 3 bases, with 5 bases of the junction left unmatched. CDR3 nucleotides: TGCAGCGTTGAAGACCTCAGGGACAGGGAAGAGACCCAGTACTTC. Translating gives CSVEDLRDREETQYF.

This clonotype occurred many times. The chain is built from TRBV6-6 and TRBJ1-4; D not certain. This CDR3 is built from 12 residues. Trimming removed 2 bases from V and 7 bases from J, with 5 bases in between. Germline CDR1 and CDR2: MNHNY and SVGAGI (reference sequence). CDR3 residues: CASSYGAEKLFF. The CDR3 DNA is TGTGCCAGCAGTTACGGTGCTGAAAAACTGTTTTTT.

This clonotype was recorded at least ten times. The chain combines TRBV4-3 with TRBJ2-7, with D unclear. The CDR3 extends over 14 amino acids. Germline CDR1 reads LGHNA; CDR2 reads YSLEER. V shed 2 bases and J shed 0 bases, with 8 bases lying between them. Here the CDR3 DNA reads TGCGCCAGCAGCCAATTTATCGACTCCTACGAGCAGTACTTC. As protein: CASSQFIDSYEQYF.

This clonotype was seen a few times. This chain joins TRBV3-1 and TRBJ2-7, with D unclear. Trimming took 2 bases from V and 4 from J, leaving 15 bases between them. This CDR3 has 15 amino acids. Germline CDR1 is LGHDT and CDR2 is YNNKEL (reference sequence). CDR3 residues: CASSQIRSVGYEQYF. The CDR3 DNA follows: TGTGCCAGCAGCCAAATACGGTCCGTAGGGTACGAGCAGTACTTC.

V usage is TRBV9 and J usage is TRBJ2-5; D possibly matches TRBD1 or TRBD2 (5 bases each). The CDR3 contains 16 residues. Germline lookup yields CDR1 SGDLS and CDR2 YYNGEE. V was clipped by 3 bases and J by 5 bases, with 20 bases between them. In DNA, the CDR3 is TGTGCCAGCAGCGACGATTCCGGGACGGAAGGGGAGACCCAGTACTTC. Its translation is CASSDDSGTEGETQYF. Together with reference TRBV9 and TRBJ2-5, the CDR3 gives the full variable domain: DSGVTQTPKHLITATGQRVTLRCSPRSGDLSVYWYQQSLDQGLQFLIQYYNGEERAKGNILERFSAQQFPDLHSELNLSSLELGDSALYFCASSDDSGTEGETQYFGPGTRLLVL.

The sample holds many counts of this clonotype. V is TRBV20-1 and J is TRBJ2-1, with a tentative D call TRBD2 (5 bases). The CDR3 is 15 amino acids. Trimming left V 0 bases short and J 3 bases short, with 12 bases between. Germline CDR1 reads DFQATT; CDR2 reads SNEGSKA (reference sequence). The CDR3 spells CSAREAGGSYNEQFF. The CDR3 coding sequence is TGCAGTGCTAGAGAGGCGGGTGGAAGCTACAATGAGCAGTTCTTC.

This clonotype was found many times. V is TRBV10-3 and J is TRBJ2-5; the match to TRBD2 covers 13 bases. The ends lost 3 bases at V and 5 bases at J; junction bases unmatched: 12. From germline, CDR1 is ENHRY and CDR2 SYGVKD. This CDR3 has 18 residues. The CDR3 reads CAISDPTGTSGAHETQYF. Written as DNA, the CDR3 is TGTGCCATCAGTGACCCAACCGGGACTAGCGGGGCTCACGAGACCCAGTACTTC.

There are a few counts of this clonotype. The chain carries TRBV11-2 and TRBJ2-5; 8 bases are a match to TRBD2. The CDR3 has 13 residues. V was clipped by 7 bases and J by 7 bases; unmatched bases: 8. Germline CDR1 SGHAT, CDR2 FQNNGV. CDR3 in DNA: TGTGCCAGCACCCTTAGCGGGGCCGGGACCCAGTACTTC. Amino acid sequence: CASTLSGAGTQYF.

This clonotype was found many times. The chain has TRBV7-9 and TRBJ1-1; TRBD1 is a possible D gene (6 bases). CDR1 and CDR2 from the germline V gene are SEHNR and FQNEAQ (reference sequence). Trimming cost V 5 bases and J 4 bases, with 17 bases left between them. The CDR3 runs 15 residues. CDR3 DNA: TGTGCCAGCAGCCTAGGGGGGGGGCGAAGCACTGAAGCTTTCTTT. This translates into CASSLGGGRSTEAFF.

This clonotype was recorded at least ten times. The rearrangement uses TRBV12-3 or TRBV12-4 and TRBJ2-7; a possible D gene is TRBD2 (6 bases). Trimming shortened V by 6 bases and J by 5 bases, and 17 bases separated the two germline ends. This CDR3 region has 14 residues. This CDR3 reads CASRAWGRPNEQYF. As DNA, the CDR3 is TGTGCCAGCAGGGCCTGGGGGAGGCCAAACGAGCAGTACTTC.